This TCR beta chain was documented in a study of post-analysis software for immune sequencing data. The study, taken as a whole, reports: Controls showed lower frequencies than patients for roughly five TRBV segments, and TRBV5-6, TRBV5-1 and TRBV20-1 were among these. Relative to controls, patients with multiple sclerosis showed significantly lower normalized Chao1 diversity. When the samples were clustered directly with F measure, those that had been prepared in the same batch showed strong co-clustering.

The sample holds many counts of this clonotype. Antigen unknown. Unique-molecular-identifier-tagged TCR beta cDNA libraries were used. Using its own MiXCR run on the PCR reads, TCRdb lists one record per CDR3 protein. The sample lists 180,000 or so distinct CDR3 sequences, around 30% occurring once. Germline CDR1 MDHEN, CDR2 SYDVKM. V lost 8 bases, J lost 5 bases, and 18 bases stayed unmatched. The CDR3 covers 16 residues. What was sequenced was blood. This chain connects TRBV28 to TRBJ2-7, with 7 bases that match TRBD2. The TCR originated in a girl aged 2-17 years with multiple sclerosis. The CDR3 DNA reads TGTGCCAGCTCGGGGACGGTTGGGAGGGCCGAAAACGAGCAGTACTTC. Translated, it gives CASSGTVGRAENEQYF.